This T cell receptor (beta chain) was recorded in a study of blood T cells in healthy people across ages. Per germline, CDR1 MGHRA and CDR2 YSYEKL. The ends were cut back, 4 bases at V and 0 bases at J, with 13 bases in the middle. There are 16 residues in the CDR3. PCR was performed a second time for about 7 to 12 cycles using a sample-barcoded 5' primer and a J-beta primer mix. Using its own MiXCR run on the 5' RACE reads, TCRdb lists one record per CDR3 protein. The data show just under 550,000 distinct CDR3 sequences, with more than 20% seen just once and less than 9% held by the top ten. This clonotype was seen only a few times. The sample also formed part of further work on T cells of mothers and their children.

Input material: blood. The chain recombines TRBV4-1 with TRBJ2-4, with D unresolved. This TCR was sampled from a boy aged 5-17 years in good health. This CDR3 is CASSPTEPLAKNIQYF. The CDR3 nucleotides are TGCGCCAGCAGCCCTACAGAGCCCCTAGCCAAAAACATTCAGTACTTC.